Listed here are 19 T cell receptor beta chains from one sample, sequenced in a study of blood T cell repertoires in COVID-19 (dated by TCRdb to about 2020). The protocol used for the library was the immunoSEQ multiplex PCR assay. In TCRdb, the immuneACCESS table is reduced to in-frame sequences with V and J assigned. These tables do not hold every clone; where another copy was compared, an unresolved V gene accounts for under half, and the others remain unexplained. For this sample the table gives about half a million clones, of which 75% to 90% were detected only once. The ten most abundant clones make up 0.7% to 1% of the sample. Sequenced sample: peripheral blood. The receptors were sampled from a man aged 18 to 30 with COVID-19, enrolled during active disease.

The chain links TRBV27 to TRBJ2-7; 12 positions agree with TRBD2. Germline CDR1 MNHEY, CDR2 SMNVEV (reference sequence). The CDR3 totals 14 residues. Germline trimming cut 5 bases from V and 3 bases from J; bases unmatched to any gene: 2. CDR3 DNA: TGTGCCAGCAGTGAGACTAGCGGGAGCTACGAGCAGTACTTC. It codes for CASSETSGSYEQYF.

This chain links TRBV2 with TRBJ2-7, with 8 bases identical to TRBD1. Germline trimming cut 3 bases from V and 7 bases from J; bases unmatched to any gene: 5. This CDR3 region has 13 residues. Germline lookup yields CDR1 SNHLY and CDR2 FYNNEI. CDR3 protein: CASSDDRGREQYF. Here the CDR3 DNA reads TGTGCCAGCAGTGATGACAGGGGCCGGGAGCAGTACTTC.

V and J are TRBV27 and TRBJ2-7; 7 nucleotides line up with TRBD1. Per the germline V gene, CDR1 is MNHEY and CDR2 is SMNVEV (reference sequence). The CDR3 is made up of 13 amino acids. Trimming at V came to 5 bases and at J to 3 bases, leaving 4 bases not matched to a gene. The CDR3 nucleotides read TGTGCCAGCAGTCCGGGACAGAACTACGAGCAGTACTTC. Protein: CASSPGQNYEQYF.

Comment on this clone: The sample carries other DNA sequences with the same CDR3. The CDR3 sequence is CASSLLTGSSYNEQFF. CDR3 sequence (DNA): TGTGCCAGCAGCCTTCTGACAGGATCCTCCTACAATGAGCAGTTCTTC. This chain connects TRBV7-9 to TRBJ2-1; TRBD1 is a possible D gene (6 bases). Trimming took off 5 bases at V and 0 bases at J, with 14 bases between the two ends. The CDR3 length is 16 residues. The germline gives CDR1 SEHNR, CDR2 FQNEAQ (reference sequence).

The chain recombines TRBV5-6 with TRBJ2-5, with a tentative D call TRBD2 (6 bases). Trimming took 9 bases from V and 5 from J, leaving 14 bases between them. Looked up from germline, CDR1 is SGHDT and CDR2 is YYEEEE. The CDR3 extends over 12 amino acids. Here the CDR3 DNA reads TGTGCCACCACCCGGGGGACGGAGACCCAGTACTTC. Translation gives CATTRGTETQYF.

The chain recombines TRBV18 with TRBJ2-1, with D uncertain. The CDR3 is made up of 14 amino acids. Germline loops: CDR1 KGHSH, CDR2 LQKENI. V was pared by 4 bases and J by 4 bases, with 11 bases between. The CDR3 sequence is CASSQSRDYNEQFF. CDR3 DNA sequence: TGTGCCAGCTCACAATCTCGAGATTACAATGAGCAGTTCTTC.

V usage is TRBV30 and J usage is TRBJ2-5, with D possibly TRBD1 on 5 matching bases. The V gene lost 0 bases and the J gene lost 9 bases, with 14 bases spanning the gap. Germline V gene lookup returns CDR1 GTSNPN and CDR2 SVGIG (reference sequence). The length of the CDR3 is 13 residues. CDR3 loop: CAWSVPRVPAQYF. In nucleotides, the CDR3 is TGTGCCTGGAGTGTACCCAGGGTACCGGCCCAGTACTTC.

The chain couples TRBV5-4 to TRBJ2-5; a weak D match, TRBD2 (6 bases). Trimming took off 5 bases at V and 5 bases at J, with 19 bases between the two ends. Per germline, CDR1 SGHNT and CDR2 YYREEE (reference sequence). This CDR3 has 15 amino acids. In DNA, the CDR3 is TGTGCCAGCAGTTTCTCAGGGCGGGGATGGGAGACCCAGTACTTC. Amino acids: CASSFSGRGWETQYF.

The rearrangement joins TRBV27 to TRBJ1-3; a weak D match, TRBD1 (5 bases). The CDR3 has 16 residues. V lost 6 bases and J lost 0, with 15 bases in between. Germline CDR1 and CDR2: MNHEY and SMNVEV (reference sequence). The DNA for the CDR3 is TGTGCCAGCAGCTCGACAGCTTTAGACTCTGGAAACACCATATATTTT. Translating gives CASSSTALDSGNTIYF.

The chain has TRBV6-1 and TRBJ1-2, with D perhaps TRBD1 (5 bases). The CDR3 is made up of 17 amino acids. Trimming pared 2 bases from V and 4 bases from J, leaving 20 bases between. The germline V gene has CDR1 MNHNS and CDR2 SASEGT. The CDR3, as DNA: TGTGCCAGCAGTGAACGGGACTCTATTATATTTATCTATGGCTACACCTTC. Its protein is CASSERDSIIFIYGYTF.

The genes are TRBV29-1 and TRBJ2-1, with 8 bases lining up with TRBD1. This CDR3 is built from 13 residues. V was clipped by 6 bases and J by 8 bases; unmatched bases: 9. Germline V gene lookup returns CDR1 SQVTM and CDR2 ANQGSEA. CDR3 in amino acids: CSVRGRGVDEQFF. The CDR3 region has the DNA TGCAGCGTCAGGGGGCGCGGTGTGGATGAGCAGTTCTTC.

The genes are TRBV7-7 and TRBJ2-3, with 7 bases aligning to TRBD1. CDR1 is SSHAT, CDR2 FNYEAQ, per germline (reference sequence). Trimming took 5 bases from V and 2 from J; bases not matched to a gene: 7. The CDR3 loop spans 15 amino acids. CDR3 DNA sequence: TGTGCCAGCAGCGCTACAGGGGTCCTCACAGATACGCAGTATTTT. It is translated as CASSATGVLTDTQYF.

The chain links TRBV18 to TRBJ2-7; 9 bases are shared with TRBD2. The CDR3 sequence is 16 residues long. V shed 3 bases and J 0 bases; nucleotides not matched to a gene: 6. CDR1 is KGHSH, CDR2 LQKENI, per germline. The CDR3 nucleotides are TGTGCCAGCTCACCGGTAGGACTAGCGTACTCCTACGAGCAGTACTTC. Its translation: CASSPVGLAYSYEQYF.

The chain combines TRBV18 with TRBJ2-1; 7 bases fit TRBD2. J gave up 6 bases and V 3 bases, and 5 bases lay outside the gene matches. The CDR3 runs to 14 residues. Looked up from germline, CDR1 is KGHSH and CDR2 is LQKENI. Written as DNA, the CDR3 is TGTGCCAGCTCACCCGGACTAGGGAGCAATGAGCAGTTCTTC. Its translation is CASSPGLGSNEQFF.

The chain combines TRBV27 with TRBJ2-1; D may be TRBD1 (6 bases). Trimming removed 0 bases from V and 8 bases from J, with 17 bases in between. This CDR3 spans 16 amino acids. The germline V gene encodes CDR1 MNHEY and CDR2 SMNVEV (reference sequence). CDR3 residues: CASSLSSGQGLHEQFF. Written as DNA, the CDR3 is TGTGCCAGCAGTTTATCATCCGGGCAGGGGTTGCATGAGCAGTTCTTC.

The genes are TRBV30 and TRBJ1-5, with D maybe TRBD1 (5 bases). This CDR3 region has 13 residues. From germline, CDR1 is GTSNPN and CDR2 SVGIG (reference sequence). Deletions cut 2 bases from V and 6 bases from J, with 11 bases between. CDR3 loop: CAWSRQGSQPQHF. CDR3 in DNA: TGTGCCTGGAGTCGGCAGGGAAGTCAGCCCCAGCATTTT.

The chain carries TRBV7-8 and TRBJ2-5, with 8 bases lining up with TRBD2. The germline V gene has CDR1 SGHVS and CDR2 FQNEAQ. After removal of 0 bases from V and 5 bases from J, the junction contained 8 bases not matched to a gene. CDR3 length: 16 amino acids. CDR3: CASSLARSGRGETQYF. The CDR3 coding sequence is TGTGCCAGCAGCTTAGCTCGAAGCGGGAGAGGTGAGACCCAGTACTTC. The complete variable domain, with remaining parts taken from reference TRBV7-8 and TRBJ2-5, reads GAGVSQSPRYKVAKRGQDVALRCDPISGHVSLFWYQQALGQGPEFLTYFQNEAQLDKSGLPSDRFFAERPEGSVSTLKIQRTQQEDSAVYLCASSLARSGRGETQYFGPGTRLLVL.

The V gene is TRBV7-9, the J gene TRBJ2-1; no reliable D call. V dropped 6 bases and J dropped 10 bases, with 13 bases sitting between them. This CDR3 has 12 residues. The germline CDR1 and CDR2 sequences are SEHNR and FQNEAQ (reference sequence). For the CDR3, the DNA is TGTGCCAGCAGTGTAGCCGTAACGGAGCAGTTCTTC. Amino acids: CASSVAVTEQFF.

The chain couples TRBV3-1 (or the pseudogene TRBV3-2) to TRBJ1-5; a possible D gene is TRBD1 (6 bases). The V and J ends lost 5 bases and 3 bases respectively, with 11 bases between them. The germline V gene has CDR1 LGHDT and CDR2 YNNKEL (reference sequence). This CDR3 region has 14 residues. CDR3 coding DNA: TGTGCCAGCAGCAAACAGGGATTCAATCAGCCCCAGCATTTT. It yields the protein CASSKQGFNQPQHF.